Detailed here is one T cell receptor beta chain. Authors' processing steps: Reference gene primer amplification yielded estimated nucleated cell counts. Here immunoSEQ multiplex PCR was the method, and the copy in TCRdb shows in-frame clones only, minus some. D and trimming come from the DNA, and the V and J calls and clone size come from that table. The repertoire consists of 150,000 or so clones, with 70% to 90% occurring once and the leading ten covering less than 4.5%. The study recruited people aged roughly 18 to 89 years across roughly 25 US areas. In germline, CDR1 is SGDLS, CDR2 YYNGEE. V lost 0 bases and J 2 bases, leaving 14 bases between the germline ends. The CDR3 spans 16 residues. This specimen comes from a study of blood T cell repertoires in COVID-19. For the study at large: Spain, Italy and the United States supplied samples that represented acute and convalescent COVID-19. T cells, B-cell-depleted T cells, or PBMCs supplied cDNA or gDNA.

The chain recombines TRBV9 with TRBJ1-1; D possibly corresponds to TRBD1 (6 bases). Sequences were obtained from PBMCs or T cells enriched from blood (not recorded which). This clonotype originated in a man between 50 and 59 years old who had recovered from COVID-19. CDR3 sequence reads: CASSVDPGTSNTEAFF. The CDR3 DNA is TGTGCCAGCAGCGTAGATCCGGGGACAAGTAACACTGAAGCTTTCTTT.